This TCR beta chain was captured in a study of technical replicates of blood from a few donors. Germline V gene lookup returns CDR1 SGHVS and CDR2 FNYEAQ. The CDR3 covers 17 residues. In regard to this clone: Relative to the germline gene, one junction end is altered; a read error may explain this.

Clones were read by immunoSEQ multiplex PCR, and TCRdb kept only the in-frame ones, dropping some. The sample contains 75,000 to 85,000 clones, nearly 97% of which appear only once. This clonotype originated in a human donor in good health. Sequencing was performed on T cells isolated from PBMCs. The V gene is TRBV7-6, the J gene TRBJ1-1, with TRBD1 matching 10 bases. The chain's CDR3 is CASSLGPGQGMKTEAFF. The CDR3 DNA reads TGTGCCAGCAGCTTAGGGCCGGGACAGGGGATGAAAACTGAAGCTTTCTTT.